This T cell receptor (beta chain) was identified in a study of cytomegalovirus exposure and HLA in healthy donors. Regarding this clone: Its antigen is currently unknown.

Researchers ran the PCR with 60 Vbeta and 13 Jbeta primers. Assay used: immunoSEQ multiplex PCR; TCRdb lists only in-frame clones, some missing. In the table there are roughly 100,000 clones, 55% to 80% of which are singletons. Study results and caveats: A later examination showed that TCR association rates differed by HLA locus, with DRB1 most and HLA-C fewest. Association of a missense DCLRE1C variant with TCR beta V- and J-gene trimming was reported in a later analysis.

The CDR3 is 13 amino acids. Trimming cost V 5 bases and J 5 bases, with 11 bases left between them. Per the germline V gene, CDR1 is MNHEY and CDR2 is SVGAGI. The rearrangement uses TRBV6-5 and TRBJ2-3, with D perhaps matching TRBD2 (7 bases). The clonotype originates from a human donor in good health. Material for sequencing was PBMCs. The CDR3 DNA follows: TGTGCCAGCAGTCTAGGGGGGGTAGATACGCAGTATTTT. Its protein is CASSLGGVDTQYF.